This T cell receptor (beta chain) was captured by sequencing in a study of T cells in localized non-small cell lung cancer. The sample holds a few counts of this clone. J gave up 1 base and V 4 bases, and 6 bases lay outside the gene matches. The CDR3 has 15 residues. Per germline, CDR1 MGHRA and CDR2 YSYEKL. Method: immunoSEQ multiplex PCR; TCRdb's copy keeps in-frame clones and lacks some. The table records 70,000 to 75,000 clones, roughly 80% of them present only once. This TCR was recovered from a female donor at least 60 years old with stage I lung adenocarcinoma. The V call is TRBV4-1, the J call TRBJ2-7; TRBD1 matches at 8 bases. The sample here was peripheral blood, taken before any cancer treatment. The CDR3 loop is CASSLSQGVSYEQYF. CDR3 nucleotides: TGCGCCAGCAGCCTTTCACAGGGGGTTTCCTACGAGCAGTACTTC.